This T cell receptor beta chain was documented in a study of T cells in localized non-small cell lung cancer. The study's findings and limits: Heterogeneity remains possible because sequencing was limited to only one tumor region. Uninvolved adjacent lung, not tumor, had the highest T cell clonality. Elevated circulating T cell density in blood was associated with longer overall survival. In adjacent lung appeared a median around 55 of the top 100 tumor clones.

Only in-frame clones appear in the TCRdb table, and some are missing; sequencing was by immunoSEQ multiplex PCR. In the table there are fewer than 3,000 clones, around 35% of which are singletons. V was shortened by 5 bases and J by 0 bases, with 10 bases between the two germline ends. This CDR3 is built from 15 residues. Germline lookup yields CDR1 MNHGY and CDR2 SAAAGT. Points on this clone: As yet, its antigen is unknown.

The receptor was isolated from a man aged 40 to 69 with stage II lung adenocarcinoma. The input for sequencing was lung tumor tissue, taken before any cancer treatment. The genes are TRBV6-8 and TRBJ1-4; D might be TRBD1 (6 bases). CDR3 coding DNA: TGTGCCAGCAGTGAGGGGGGGACAACTAATGAAAAACTGTTTTTT. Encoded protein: CASSEGGTTNEKLFF.